This T cell receptor (beta chain) was retrieved from a study of T cell changes during pregnancy in multiple sclerosis. The length of the CDR3 is 13 residues. CDR1 is MNHNS and CDR2 is SASEGT in the germline V gene. V was trimmed by 6 bases and J by 3 bases, leaving 8 bases between them. Method: immunoSEQ multiplex PCR; TCRdb's copy keeps in-frame clones and lacks some. The table includes 70,000 to 85,000 clones, roughly nine tenths detected once. The chain employs TRBV6-1 and TRBJ2-2; D gene uncertain. The sample here was peripheral blood, taken before pregnancy. The sequence was obtained from a female donor with multiple sclerosis, enrolled in a pregnancy study. CDR3 residues: CASRTLYTGELFF. As DNA, the CDR3 is TGTGCCAGCAGAACTCTCTACACCGGGGAGCTGTTTTTT.